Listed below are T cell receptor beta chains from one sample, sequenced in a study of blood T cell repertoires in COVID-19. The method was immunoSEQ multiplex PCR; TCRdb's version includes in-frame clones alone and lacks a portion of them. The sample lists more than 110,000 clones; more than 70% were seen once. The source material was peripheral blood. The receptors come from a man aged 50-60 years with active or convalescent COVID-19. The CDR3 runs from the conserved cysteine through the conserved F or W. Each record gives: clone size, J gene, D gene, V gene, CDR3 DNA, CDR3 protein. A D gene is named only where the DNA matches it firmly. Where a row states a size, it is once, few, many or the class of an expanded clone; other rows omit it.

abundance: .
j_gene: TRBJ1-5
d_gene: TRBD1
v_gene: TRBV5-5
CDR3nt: TGTGCCAGCAGCTTCTTGGGCAGGGGGCCAGAGAGTAGCAATCAGCCCCAGCATTTT
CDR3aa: CASSFLGRGPESSNQPQHF

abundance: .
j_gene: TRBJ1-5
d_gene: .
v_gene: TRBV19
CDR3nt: TGTGCCAGTAGTATTAGGGGTCAGGGGCGAGGCGGAAGCAATCAGCCCCAGCATTTT
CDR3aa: CASSIRGQGRGGSNQPQHF

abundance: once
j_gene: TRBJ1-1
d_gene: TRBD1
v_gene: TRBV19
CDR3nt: TGTGCCAGTAAACCGGGACAGGGAGGCCCGAACACTGAAGCTTTCTTT
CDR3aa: CASKPGQGGPNTEAFF

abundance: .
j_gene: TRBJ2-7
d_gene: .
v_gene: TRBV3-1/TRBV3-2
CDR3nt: TGTGCCAGCAGCCAAGAAGGGAGAGCTAGGTACGAGCAGTACTTC
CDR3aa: CASSQEGRARYEQYF

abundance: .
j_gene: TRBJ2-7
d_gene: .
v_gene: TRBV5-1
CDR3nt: TGCGCCAGCAGCTTGGCCCCGGGTCACTACGAGCAGTACTTC
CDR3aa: CASSLAPGHYEQYF

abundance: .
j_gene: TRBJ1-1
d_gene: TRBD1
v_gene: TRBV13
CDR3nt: TGTGCCAGCAGCTCCTACAGGGGATTGAACACTGAAGCTTTCTTT
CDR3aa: CASSSYRGLNTEAFF

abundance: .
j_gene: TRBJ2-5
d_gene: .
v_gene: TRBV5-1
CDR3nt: TGCGCCAGCAGCTTGGGGCAGGGGATGGGTGAGACCCAGTACTTC
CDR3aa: CASSLGQGMGETQYF

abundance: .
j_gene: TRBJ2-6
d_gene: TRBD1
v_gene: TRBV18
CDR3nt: TGTGCCAGCTCACCAATGGGACAGGGTGATATCTCTGGGGCCAACGTCCTGACTTTC
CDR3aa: CASSPMGQGDISGANVLTF

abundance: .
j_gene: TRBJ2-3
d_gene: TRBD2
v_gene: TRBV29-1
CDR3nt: TGCAGCGTTGACAGGGGGACTAGCGGGAGTAGGAGGCTAGATACGCAGTATTTT
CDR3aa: CSVDRGTSGSRRLDTQYF

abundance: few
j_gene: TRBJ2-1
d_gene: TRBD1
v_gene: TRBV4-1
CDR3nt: TGCGCCAGCAGCCAGATCGGGACAGGTGTATACAATGAGCAGTTCTTC
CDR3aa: CASSQIGTGVYNEQFF

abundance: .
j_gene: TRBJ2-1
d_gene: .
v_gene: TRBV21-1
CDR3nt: TGTGCCAGCAGCACCCCCGGGGAGGAGCCTGAGCAGTTCTTC
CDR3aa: CASSTPGEEPEQFF

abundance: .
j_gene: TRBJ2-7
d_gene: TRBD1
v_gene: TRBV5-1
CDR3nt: TGCGCCAGCAGCTTGACCGGGACAGATGGAGAGCAGTACTTC
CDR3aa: CASSLTGTDGEQYF

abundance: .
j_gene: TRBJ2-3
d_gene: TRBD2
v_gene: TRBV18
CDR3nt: TGTGCCAGCTCACCACTCGGTGCGCGGGAGGGTAAAGATACGCAGTATTTT
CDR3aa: CASSPLGAREGKDTQYF

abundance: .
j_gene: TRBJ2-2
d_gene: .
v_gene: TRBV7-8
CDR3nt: TGTGCCAGCAGCTTAGGTCGGCGGGAGAACACCGGGGAGCTGTTTTTT
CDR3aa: CASSLGRRENTGELFF

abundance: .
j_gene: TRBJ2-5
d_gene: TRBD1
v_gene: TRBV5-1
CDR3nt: TGCGCCAGCAGCTTTGGACAGGGCGGGACCCAGTACTTC
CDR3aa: CASSFGQGGTQYF

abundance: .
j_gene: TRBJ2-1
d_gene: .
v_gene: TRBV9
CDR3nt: TGTGCCAGCAGCGTAGTCGGGGAATCCTCCTACAATGAGCAGTTCTTC
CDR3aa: CASSVVGESSYNEQFF

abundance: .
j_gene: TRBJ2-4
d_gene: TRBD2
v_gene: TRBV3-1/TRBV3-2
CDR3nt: TGTGCCAGCAGCCAAGGTGTGGCTAGCGGGGATATTAAAGCCAAAAACATTCAGTACTTC
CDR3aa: CASSQGVASGDIKAKNIQYF

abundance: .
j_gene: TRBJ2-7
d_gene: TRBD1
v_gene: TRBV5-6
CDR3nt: TGTGCCAGCAGCCCACTGACAGGGGTAACCTACGAGCAGTACTTC
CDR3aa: CASSPLTGVTYEQYF

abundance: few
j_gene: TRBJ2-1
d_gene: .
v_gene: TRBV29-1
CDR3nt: TGCAGCGTTGAAGTTCTGGGGGGAGGTGAGCAGTTCTTC
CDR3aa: CSVEVLGGGEQFF

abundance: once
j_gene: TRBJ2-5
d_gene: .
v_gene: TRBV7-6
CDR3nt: TGTGCCAGCAGCTTAGGGACTGAACAAGAGACCCAGTACTTC
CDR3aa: CASSLGTEQETQYF

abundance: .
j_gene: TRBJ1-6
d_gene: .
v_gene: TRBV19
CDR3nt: TGTGCCAGTAGTCGACAGGAGAATTCACCCCTCCACTTT
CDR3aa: CASSRQENSPLHF

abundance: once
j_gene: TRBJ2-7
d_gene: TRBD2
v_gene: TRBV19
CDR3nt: TGTGCCAGTAGTAGGACTAGCGGGACCTTCCACGAGCAGTACTTC
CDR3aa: CASSRTSGTFHEQYF

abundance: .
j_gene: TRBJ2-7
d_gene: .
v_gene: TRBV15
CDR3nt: TGTGCCACCAGCCCCCGGGACACCTCCTACGAGCAGTACTTC
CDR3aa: CATSPRDTSYEQYF

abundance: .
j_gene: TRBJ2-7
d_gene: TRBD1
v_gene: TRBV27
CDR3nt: TGTGCCAGCAGAACCAGGGGGTCATCCTACGAGCAGTACTTC
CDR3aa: CASRTRGSSYEQYF

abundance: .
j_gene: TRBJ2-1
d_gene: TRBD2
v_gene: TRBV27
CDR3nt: TGTGCCAGCAGCAAATTGACTAGCGGGAGCTACAATGAGCAGTTCTTC
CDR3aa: CASSKLTSGSYNEQFF

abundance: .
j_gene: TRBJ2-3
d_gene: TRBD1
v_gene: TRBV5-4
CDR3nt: TGTGCCAGCAGCCCACAGGGGTTTACGCAGTATTTT
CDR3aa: CASSPQGFTQYF

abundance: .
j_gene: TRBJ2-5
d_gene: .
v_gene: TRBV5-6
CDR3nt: TGTGCCAGCAGCTTGGGCCTAAGAGGAGAGACCCAGTACTTC
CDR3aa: CASSLGLRGETQYF

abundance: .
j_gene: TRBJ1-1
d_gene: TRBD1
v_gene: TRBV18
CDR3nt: TGTGCCAGCTCACCTGACAGGGGGCCCAACACTGAAGCTTTCTTT
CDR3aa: CASSPDRGPNTEAFF

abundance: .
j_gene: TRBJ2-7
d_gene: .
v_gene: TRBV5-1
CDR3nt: TGCGCCAGTCGATGGACAGCGACCACCTACGAGCAGTACTTC
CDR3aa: CASRWTATTYEQYF

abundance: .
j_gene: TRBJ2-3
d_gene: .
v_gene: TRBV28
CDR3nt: TGTGCCAGCAGGGGACATCGTGCCGGTAACACAGATACGCAGTATTTT
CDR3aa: CASRGHRAGNTDTQYF

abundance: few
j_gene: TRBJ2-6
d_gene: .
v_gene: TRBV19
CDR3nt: TGTGCCAGTAGTATAGTGGCCAGCTCTGGGGCCAACGTCCTGACTTTC
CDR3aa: CASSIVASSGANVLTF

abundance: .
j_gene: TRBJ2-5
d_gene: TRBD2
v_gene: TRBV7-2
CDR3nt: TGTGCCAGCAGCCCCGAGCGGGACGCCCGTGAGACCCAGTACTTC
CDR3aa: CASSPERDARETQYF

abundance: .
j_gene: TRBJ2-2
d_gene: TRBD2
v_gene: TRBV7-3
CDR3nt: TGTGCCAGCAGCTCCCCCGGGACTACCACCGGGGAGCTGTTTTTT
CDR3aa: CASSSPGTTTGELFF

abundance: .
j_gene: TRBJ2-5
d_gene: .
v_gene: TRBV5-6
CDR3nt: TGTGCCAGCAGCTTCCGAGAGACCCAGTACTTC
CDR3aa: CASSFRETQYF

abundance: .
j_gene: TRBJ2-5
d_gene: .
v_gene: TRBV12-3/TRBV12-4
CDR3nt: TGTGCCAGCAGTTTAGGTCGGGAGACCCAGTACTTC
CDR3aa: CASSLGRETQYF

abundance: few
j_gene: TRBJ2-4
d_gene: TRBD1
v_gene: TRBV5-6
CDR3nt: TGTGCCAGCAGCTTTTATTTTGGACAGGGGGAACTAGCCAAAAACATTCAGTACTTC
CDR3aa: CASSFYFGQGELAKNIQYF

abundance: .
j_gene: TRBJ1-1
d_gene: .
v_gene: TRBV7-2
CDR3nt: TGTGCCAGCAGCTTAATAGGGGGTTACACTGAAGCTTTCTTT
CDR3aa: CASSLIGGYTEAFF

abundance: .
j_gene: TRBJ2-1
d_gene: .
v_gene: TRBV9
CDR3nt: TGTGCCAGCAGCGTCCGGATGGAGGGGATCGGTGAGCAGTTCTTC
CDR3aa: CASSVRMEGIGEQFF

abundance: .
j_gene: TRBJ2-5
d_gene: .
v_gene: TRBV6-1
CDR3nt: TGTGCCAGCAGTGACAGATCGGAGACCCAGTACTTC
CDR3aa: CASSDRSETQYF

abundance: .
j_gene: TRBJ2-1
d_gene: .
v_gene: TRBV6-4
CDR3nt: TGTGCCAGCAGTGACTCGAGAGTGCATGAGCAGTTCTTC
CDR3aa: CASSDSRVHEQFF

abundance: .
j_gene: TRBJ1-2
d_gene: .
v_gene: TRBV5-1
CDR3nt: TGCGCCAGCAGCTTGTCTCCTAACTATGGCTACACCTTC
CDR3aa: CASSLSPNYGYTF

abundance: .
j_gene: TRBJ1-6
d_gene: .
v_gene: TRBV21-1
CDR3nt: TGTGCCAGCAGCATTGGGGGGGACACCTCCTATAATTCACCCCTCCACTTT
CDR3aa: CASSIGGDTSYNSPLHF

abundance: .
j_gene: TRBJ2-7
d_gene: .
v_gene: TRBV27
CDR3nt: TGTGCCAGCAGACGTATAGACAGACCCTCGTACGAGCAGTACTTC
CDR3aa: CASRRIDRPSYEQYF

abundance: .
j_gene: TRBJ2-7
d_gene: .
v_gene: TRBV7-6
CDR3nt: TGTGCCAGCGGTCTCCTAAACTACGAGCAGTACTTC
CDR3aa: CASGLLNYEQYF

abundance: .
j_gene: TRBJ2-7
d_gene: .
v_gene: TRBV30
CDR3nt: TGTGCCTGGAGTCGCGGCTCCTACGAGCAGTACTTC
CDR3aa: CAWSRGSYEQYF

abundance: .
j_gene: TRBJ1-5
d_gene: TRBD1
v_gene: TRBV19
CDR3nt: TGTGCCAGTACTAAGACAGGGAATCAGCCCCAGCATTTT
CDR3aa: CASTKTGNQPQHF

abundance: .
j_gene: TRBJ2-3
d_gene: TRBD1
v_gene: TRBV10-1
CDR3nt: TGCGCCAGCAGCCCCGGGACAGCTAGCACAGATACGCAGTATTTT
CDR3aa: CASSPGTASTDTQYF

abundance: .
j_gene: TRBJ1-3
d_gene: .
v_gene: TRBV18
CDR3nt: TGTGCCAGCTCCCTTGGGACATTCGGAAACACCATATATTTT
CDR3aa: CASSLGTFGNTIYF

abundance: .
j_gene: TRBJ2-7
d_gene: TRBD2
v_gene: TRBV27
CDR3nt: TGTGCCAGCAGTTTGACTAGCGGTGCCTACGAGCAGTACTTC
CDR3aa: CASSLTSGAYEQYF

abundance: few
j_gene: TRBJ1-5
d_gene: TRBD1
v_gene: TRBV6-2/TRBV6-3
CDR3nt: TGTGCCAGCAGTCTCTTACCCGGGACAGGGAATCAGCCCCAGCATTTT
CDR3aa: CASSLLPGTGNQPQHF

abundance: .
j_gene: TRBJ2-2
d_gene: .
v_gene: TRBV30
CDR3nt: TGTGCCTGGAGTGGCGAGGGTGGGGCCGGGGAGCTGTTTTTT
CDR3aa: CAWSGEGGAGELFF

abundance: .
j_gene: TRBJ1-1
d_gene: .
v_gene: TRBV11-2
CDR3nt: TGTGCCAGCAGCTTAGATCGGACAGCCACTGAAGCTTTCTTT
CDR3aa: CASSLDRTATEAFF

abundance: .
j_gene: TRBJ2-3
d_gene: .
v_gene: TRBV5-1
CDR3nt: TGCGCCAGCAGCCCCCCTGGAGGGCTCGCAGATACGCAGTATTTT
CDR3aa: CASSPPGGLADTQYF